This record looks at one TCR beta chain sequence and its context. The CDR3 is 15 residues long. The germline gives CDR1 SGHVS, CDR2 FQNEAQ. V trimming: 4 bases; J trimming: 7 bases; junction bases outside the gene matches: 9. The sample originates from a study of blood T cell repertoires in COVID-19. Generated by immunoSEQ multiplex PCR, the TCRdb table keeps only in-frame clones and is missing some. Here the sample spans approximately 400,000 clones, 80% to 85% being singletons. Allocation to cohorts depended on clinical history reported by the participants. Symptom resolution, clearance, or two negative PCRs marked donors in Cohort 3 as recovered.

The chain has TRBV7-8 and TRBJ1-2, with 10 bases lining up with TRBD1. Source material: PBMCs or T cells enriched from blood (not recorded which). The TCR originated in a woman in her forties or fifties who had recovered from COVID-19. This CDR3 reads CASSSLPGQGFGYTF. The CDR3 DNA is TGTGCCAGCAGCTCCCTTCCGGGACAGGGGTTTGGCTACACCTTC.